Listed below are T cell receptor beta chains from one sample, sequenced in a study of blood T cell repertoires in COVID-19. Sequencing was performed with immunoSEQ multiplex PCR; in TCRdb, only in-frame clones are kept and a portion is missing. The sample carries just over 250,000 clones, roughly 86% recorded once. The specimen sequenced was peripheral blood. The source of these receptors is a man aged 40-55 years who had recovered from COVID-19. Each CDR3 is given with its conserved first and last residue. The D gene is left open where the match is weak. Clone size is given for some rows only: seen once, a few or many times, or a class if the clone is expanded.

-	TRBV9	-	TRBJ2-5	TGTGCCAGCAGCCTAAACGGGGGAGCGCAAGAGACCCAGTACTTC	CASSLNGGAQETQYF
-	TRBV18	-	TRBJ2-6	TGTGCCAGCTCGACCGAGGTCTGGGCTGGGGCCAACGTCCTGACTTTC	CASSTEVWAGANVLTF
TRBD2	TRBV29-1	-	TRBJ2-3	TGCAGCGTTGAGGCGGGAGTGACAGATACGCAGTATTTT	CSVEAGVTDTQYF
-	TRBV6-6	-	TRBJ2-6	TGTGCCAGCAGTTTTGGAGATGTGGTTTCCAACGTCCTGACTTTC	CASSFGDVVSNVLTF
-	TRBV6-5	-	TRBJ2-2	TGTGCCATTCGGCAGGGGGGCACCGGGGAGCTGTTTTTT	CAIRQGGTGELFF
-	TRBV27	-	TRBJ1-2	TGTGCCAGCAGTTTACTAGGAGCTAACTATGGCTACACCTTC	CASSLLGANYGYTF
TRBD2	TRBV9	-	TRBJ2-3	TGTGCCAGCAGCGTAGGAGCGGGGGAGGTAGATACGCAGTATTTT	CASSVGAGEVDTQYF
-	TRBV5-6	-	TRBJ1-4	TGTGCCAGCAGCTTGTACCGGGTTGAAAAACTGTTTTTT	CASSLYRVEKLFF
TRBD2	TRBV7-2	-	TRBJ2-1	TGTGCCAGCAGCCTGATAGCGGGGGGGATCAATGAGCAGTTCTTC	CASSLIAGGINEQFF
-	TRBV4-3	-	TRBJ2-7	TGCGCCAGCAGCCTGACCACTAGTCTCTCCTACGAGCAGTACTTC	CASSLTTSLSYEQYF
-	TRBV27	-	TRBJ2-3	TGTGCCAGCAGTTCACGGTACACAGATACGCAGTATTTT	CASSSRYTDTQYF
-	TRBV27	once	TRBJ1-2	TGTGCCAGCAGTTTTCAGGGTGGGGTGGGTGGCTACACCTTC	CASSFQGGVGGYTF